The T cell receptor (beta chain) described here comes from a study of response to subunit inactivated influenza vaccine. Study-level points and caveats: The authors suggested that few new T cells are recruited per seasonal influenza vaccination.

Germline V gene lookup returns CDR1 GTSNPN and CDR2 SVGIG (reference sequence). V lost 4 bases, J lost 7 bases, and 11 bases lay in between. The CDR3 has 11 residues. One entry per CDR3 protein, called by TCRdb with MiXCR from the RT-PCR reads. This table has around 580,000 distinct CDR3 sequences, about 11% appearing once. This clonotype has just a few counts. What it recognizes is unknown. This chain connects TRBV30 to TRBJ2-7; weak D call: TRBD1 (5 bases). The receptor's source is a man aged 50-60 years who received an inactivated influenza vaccine. The sequenced sample was PBMCs from blood, obtained on the day of vaccination. CDR3 amino acids: CAWNRQGEQYF. CDR3 in DNA: TGTGCCTGGAATCGTCAGGGAGAGCAGTACTTC.